The sequence of this T cell receptor beta chain was determined in a study of T cell responses to AZD1222 COVID-19 vaccine. Study results and limitations: Spike-wide vaccine-associated CD4 TCRs dominated at 160-218 and 743-854.

Libraries were prepared by immunoSEQ multiplex PCR; TCRdb keeps only in-frame clonotypes and omits some of them. The sample lists approximately 130,000 clones, more than 85% seen once, with roughly 0.9% in the top ten. About this clone itself: Its antigen is still unknown.

V was trimmed by 1 base and J by 3 bases, leaving 14 bases between them. Germline V gene data show CDR1 as SGHVS and CDR2 as FQNEAQ. The CDR3 consists of 16 residues. The clonotype was recovered from an adult in good health. This chain joins TRBV7-8 and TRBJ2-3, with D perhaps TRBD1 or TRBD2 (5 bases each). The material was peripheral blood, obtained on day 0 of AZD1222 vaccination. The CDR3 is CASSLVGGLRTDTQYF. The CDR3 DNA reads as TGTGCCAGCAGCTTAGTTGGGGGTCTGAGGACAGATACGCAGTATTTT.